Below, 4 T cell receptor beta chains from the same sample are listed, as sequenced in a study of tissue T cells after allogeneic stem cell transplantation. Assay: immunoSEQ multiplex PCR; the TCRdb copy retains only in-frame clones and omits some. The repertoire includes some 25,000 clones, over 70% of them detected once, and around 7.2% sits in the top ten. The sequencing here drew on tissue from the ileum, taken at autopsy. These receptor sequences come from a female donor aged 60 or older with lung cancer.

The genes are TRBV24-1 and TRBJ2-1; 10 bases map to TRBD2. Looked up from germline, CDR1 is KGHDR and CDR2 is SFDVKD. CDR3 length: 14 residues. Trimming removed 5 bases from V and 7 bases from J; junction bases left unmatched: 4. CDR3 loop: CATSGLAGVNEQFF. The CDR3 nucleotides are TGTGCCACCAGTGGACTAGCGGGCGTTAATGAGCAGTTCTTC.

The CDR3 sequence is CASSPGDIAAIRGTKNIQYF. The CDR3 DNA reads TGTGCCAGCTCACCAGGAGATATAGCGGCCATTCGGGGGACCAAAAACATTCAGTACTTC. This chain links TRBV18 with TRBJ2-4; D is possibly TRBD2 (6 bases). The germline CDR1 and CDR2 sequences are KGHSH and LQKENI. V lost 2 bases and J 2 bases, leaving 25 bases between the germline ends. The CDR3 has 20 residues.

The chain couples TRBV7-3 to TRBJ1-6; TRBD1 matches 7 bases. This CDR3 is 15 amino acids long. Germline loops: CDR1 SGHTA, CDR2 FQGTGA. The V and J ends lost 5 bases and 7 bases, in that order; junction bases with no gene match: 8. The CDR3 DNA reads TGTGCCAGCAGCCGACAGGGTCGGCAGAATTCACCCCTCCACTTT. Translated: CASSRQGRQNSPLHF. The complete variable domain, with remaining parts taken from reference TRBV7-3 and TRBJ1-6, reads GAGVSQTPSNKVTEKGKYVELRCDPISGHTALYWYRQSLGQGPEFLIYFQGTGAADDSGLPNDRFFAVRPEGSVSTLKIQRTERGDSAVYLCASSRQGRQNSPLHFGNGTRLTVT.

This rearrangement joins TRBV5-4 to TRBJ2-7, with a possible D match to TRBD1 (5 bases). The CDR3 loop spans 13 amino acids. Looked up from germline, CDR1 is SGHNT and CDR2 is YYREEE (reference sequence). V shed 0 bases and J shed 7 bases, with 11 bases lying between them. CDR3 nucleotide sequence: TGTGCCAGCAGCTTGGACAGGACCTGGGAGCAGTACTTC. The encoded protein is CASSLDRTWEQYF.